This entry concerns a single TCR beta chain. The sample comes from a study of blood T cell repertoires in COVID-19. Study-level information: Acute-phase and convalescent COVID-19 samples originated in the United States, Italy and Spain. Sample material is recorded as cDNA or gDNA derived from T cells, B-cell-depleted T cells, or PBMCs.

The germline V gene encodes CDR1 DFQATT and CDR2 SNEGSKA (reference sequence). V lost 3 bases, J lost 5 bases, and 16 bases lay in between. The CDR3 runs 14 residues. Authors' methods: Reference gene primers were amplified, and this amplification served to estimate nucleated cell counts. Sequenced by immunoSEQ multiplex PCR; TCRdb stores in-frame clones only, minus some. The V and J calls and clone size are taken from that table; D and trimming were inferred from the DNA. In the table there are 70,000 to 95,000 clones, around four fifths of which are singletons. This receptor was taken from an elderly man with active or convalescent COVID-19. The chain combines TRBV20-1 with TRBJ2-5; D possibly corresponds to TRBD1 (6 bases). Material: peripheral blood. CDR3 DNA: TGCAGTGCTAGTCTTGGGATGGGGGCGGAGACCCAGTACTTC. Translating it yields CSASLGMGAETQYF.